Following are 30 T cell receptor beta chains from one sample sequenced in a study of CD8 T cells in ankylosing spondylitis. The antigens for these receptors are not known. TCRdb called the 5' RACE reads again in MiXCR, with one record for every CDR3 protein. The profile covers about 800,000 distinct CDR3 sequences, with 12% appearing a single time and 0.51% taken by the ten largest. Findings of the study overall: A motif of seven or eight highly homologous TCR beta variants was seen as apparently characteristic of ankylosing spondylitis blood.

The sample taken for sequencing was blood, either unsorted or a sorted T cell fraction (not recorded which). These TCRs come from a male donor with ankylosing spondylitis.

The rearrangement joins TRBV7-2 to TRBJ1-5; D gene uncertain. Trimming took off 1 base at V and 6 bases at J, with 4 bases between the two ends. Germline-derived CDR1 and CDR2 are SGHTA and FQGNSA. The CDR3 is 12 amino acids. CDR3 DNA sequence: TGTGCCAGCAGCTTAGGATTTCAGCCCCAGCATTTT. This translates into CASSLGFQPQHF.

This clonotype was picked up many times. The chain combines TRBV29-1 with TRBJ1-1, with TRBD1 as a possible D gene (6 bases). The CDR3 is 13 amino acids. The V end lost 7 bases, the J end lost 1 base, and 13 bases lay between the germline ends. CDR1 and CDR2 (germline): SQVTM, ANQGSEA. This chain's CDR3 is CSAGTPGNTEAFF. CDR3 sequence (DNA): TGCAGCGCTGGGACACCGGGGAACACTGAAGCTTTCTTT.

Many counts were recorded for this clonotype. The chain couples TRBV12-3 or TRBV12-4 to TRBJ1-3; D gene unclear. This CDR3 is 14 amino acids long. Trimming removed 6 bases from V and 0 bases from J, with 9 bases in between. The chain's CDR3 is CASSLGLSGNTIYF. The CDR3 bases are TGTGCCAGCAGCCTGGGCCTCTCTGGAAACACCATATATTTT.

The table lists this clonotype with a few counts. The chain's CDR3 is CASSSAQGPTYEQYF. The CDR3 DNA reads TGTGCCAGCAGCTCCGCCCAGGGGCCGACCTACGAGCAGTACTTC. The rearrangement links TRBV7-2 to TRBJ2-7; D is possibly TRBD1 (6 bases). CDR3 length: 15 residues. Germline CDR1 is SGHTA and CDR2 is FQGNSA. V dropped 4 bases and J dropped 2 bases, with 15 bases sitting between them.

CDR3 nucleotides: TGTGCCAGCAGTGTAGGTCCTGCTAACTATGGCTACACCTTC. As protein: CASSVGPANYGYTF. The chain is built from TRBV6-4 and TRBJ1-2; D is ambiguous. The germline V gene encodes CDR1 MRHNA and CDR2 SNTAGT. V was cut by 4 bases and J by 0 bases, with 9 bases left in between. The CDR3 is 14 amino acids.

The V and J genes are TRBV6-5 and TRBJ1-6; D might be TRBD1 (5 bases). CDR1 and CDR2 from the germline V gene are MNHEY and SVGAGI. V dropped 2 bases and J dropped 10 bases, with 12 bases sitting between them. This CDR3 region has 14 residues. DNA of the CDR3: TGTGCCAGCAGTTACCAGGGTACCCAATCACCCCTCCACTTT. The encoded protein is CASSYQGTQSPLHF.

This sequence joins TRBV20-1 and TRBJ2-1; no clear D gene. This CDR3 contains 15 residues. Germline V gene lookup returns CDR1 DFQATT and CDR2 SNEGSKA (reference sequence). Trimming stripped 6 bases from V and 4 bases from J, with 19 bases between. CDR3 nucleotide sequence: TGCAGTGCCTTAAACGGTTTTGAGGAATACAATGAGCAGTTCTTC. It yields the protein CSALNGFEEYNEQFF.

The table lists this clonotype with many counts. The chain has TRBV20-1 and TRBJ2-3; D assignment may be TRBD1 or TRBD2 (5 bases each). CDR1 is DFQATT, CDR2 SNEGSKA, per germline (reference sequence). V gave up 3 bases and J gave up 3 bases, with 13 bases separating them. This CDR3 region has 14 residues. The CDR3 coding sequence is TGCAGTGCTAGCCGCCCGGGGCTAACAGATACGCAGTATTTT. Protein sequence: CSASRPGLTDTQYF.

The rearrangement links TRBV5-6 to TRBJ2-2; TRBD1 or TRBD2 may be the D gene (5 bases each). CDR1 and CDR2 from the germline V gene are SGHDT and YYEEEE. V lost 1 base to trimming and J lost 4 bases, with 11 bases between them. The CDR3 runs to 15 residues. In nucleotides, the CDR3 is TGTGCCAGCAGCTTGTTTCCCGGGACCACCGGGGAGCTGTTTTTT. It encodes CASSLFPGTTGELFF.

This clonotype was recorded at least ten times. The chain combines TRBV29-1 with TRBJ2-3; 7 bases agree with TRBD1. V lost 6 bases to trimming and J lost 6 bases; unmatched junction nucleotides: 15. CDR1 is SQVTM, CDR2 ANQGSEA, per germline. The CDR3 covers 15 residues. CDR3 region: CSVGWGTGVLDTQYF. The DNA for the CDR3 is TGCAGCGTGGGTTGGGGAACAGGGGTGTTGGATACGCAGTATTTT.

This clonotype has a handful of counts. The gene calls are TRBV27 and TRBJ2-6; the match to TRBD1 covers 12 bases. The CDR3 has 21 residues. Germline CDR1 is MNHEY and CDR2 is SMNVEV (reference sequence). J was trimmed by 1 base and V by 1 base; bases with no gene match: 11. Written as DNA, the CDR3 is TGTGCCAGCAGTTTATTGGCAACCGGGACAGGGGGCTCGTCTGGGGCCAACGTCCTGACTTTC. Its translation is CASSLLATGTGGSSGANVLTF.

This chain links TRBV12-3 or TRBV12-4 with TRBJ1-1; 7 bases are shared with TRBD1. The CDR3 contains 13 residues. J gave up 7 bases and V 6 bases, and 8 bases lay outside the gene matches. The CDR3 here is CASSIRGGVEAFF. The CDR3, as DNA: TGTGCCAGCAGCATCAGGGGGGGGGTTGAAGCTTTCTTT.

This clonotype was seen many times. As DNA, the CDR3 is TGCAGTGCTAGAGTTAGCGGGGGGGCTTACGAGCAGTACTTC. This sequence encodes CSARVSGGAYEQYF. The chain couples TRBV20-1 to TRBJ2-7, with TRBD2 matching 11 bases. The CDR3 contains 14 residues. J was trimmed by 4 bases and V by 1 base; bases with no gene match: 3. Germline V gene lookup returns CDR1 DFQATT and CDR2 SNEGSKA (reference sequence).

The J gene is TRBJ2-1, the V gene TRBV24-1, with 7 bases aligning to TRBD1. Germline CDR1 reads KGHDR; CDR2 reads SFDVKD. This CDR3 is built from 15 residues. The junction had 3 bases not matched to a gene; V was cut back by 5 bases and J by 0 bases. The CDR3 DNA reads TGTGCCACCAGTGGGGACAGCTACTCCTACAATGAGCAGTTCTTC. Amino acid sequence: CATSGDSYSYNEQFF.

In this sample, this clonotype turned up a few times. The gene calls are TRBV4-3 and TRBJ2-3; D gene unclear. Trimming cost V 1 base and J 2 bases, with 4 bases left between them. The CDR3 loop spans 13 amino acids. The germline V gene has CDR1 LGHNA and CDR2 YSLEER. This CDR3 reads CASSQVYTDTQYF. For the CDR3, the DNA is TGCGCCAGCAGCCAAGTTTACACAGATACGCAGTATTTT.

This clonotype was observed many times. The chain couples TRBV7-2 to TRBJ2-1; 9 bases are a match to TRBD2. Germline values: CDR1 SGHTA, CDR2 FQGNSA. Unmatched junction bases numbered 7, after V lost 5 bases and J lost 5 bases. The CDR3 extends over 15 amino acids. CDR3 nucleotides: TGTGCCAGCAGCCTCATAGCGGGAGCTAACAATGAGCAGTTCTTC. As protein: CASSLIAGANNEQFF. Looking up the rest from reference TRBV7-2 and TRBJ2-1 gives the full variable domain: GAGVSQSPSNKVTEKGKDVELRCDPISGHTALYWYRQSLGQGLEFLIYFQGNSAPDKSGLPSDRFSAERTGGSVSTLTIQRTQQEDSAVYLCASSLIAGANNEQFFGPGTRLTVL.

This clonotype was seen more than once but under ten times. CDR3 sequence reads: CASSLGLGSLGTDTQYF. The CDR3 DNA is TGCGCCAGCAGCTTAGGATTGGGGAGCCTTGGGACAGATACGCAGTATTTT. The chain is built from TRBV5-1 and TRBJ2-3, with D possibly being TRBD2 (5 bases). V lost 2 bases and J 3 bases, leaving 19 bases between the germline ends. Germline-derived CDR1 and CDR2 are SGHRS and YFSETQ. The CDR3 spans 17 residues.

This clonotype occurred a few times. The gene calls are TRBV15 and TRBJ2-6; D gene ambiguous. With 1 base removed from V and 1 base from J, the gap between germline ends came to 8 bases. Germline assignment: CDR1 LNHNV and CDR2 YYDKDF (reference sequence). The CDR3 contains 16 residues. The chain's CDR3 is CATSRASSSGANVLTF. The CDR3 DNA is TGTGCCACCAGCAGAGCTTCCTCGTCTGGGGCCAACGTCCTGACTTTC.

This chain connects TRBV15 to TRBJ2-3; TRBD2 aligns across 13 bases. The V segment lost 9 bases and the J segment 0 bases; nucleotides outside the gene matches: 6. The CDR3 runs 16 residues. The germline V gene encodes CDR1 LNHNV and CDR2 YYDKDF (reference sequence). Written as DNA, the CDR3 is TGTGCCACAGGACTAGCGGGAGCTACTAGCACAGATACGCAGTATTTT. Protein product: CATGLAGATSTDTQYF. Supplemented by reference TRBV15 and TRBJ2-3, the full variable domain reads DAMVIQNPRYQVTQFGKPVTLSCSQTLNHNVMYWYQQKSSQAPKLLFHYYDKDFNNEADTPDNFQSRRPNTSFCFLDIRSPGLGDTAMYLCATGLAGATSTDTQYFGPGTRLTVL.

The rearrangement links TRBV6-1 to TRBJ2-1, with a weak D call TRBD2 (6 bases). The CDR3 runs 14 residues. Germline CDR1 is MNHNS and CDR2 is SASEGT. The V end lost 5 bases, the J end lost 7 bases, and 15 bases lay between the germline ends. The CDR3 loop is CASSPPSTRNEQFF. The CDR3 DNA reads TGTGCCAGCAGTCCCCCCTCGACTAGGAATGAGCAGTTCTTC.

CDR3 nucleotide sequence: TGTGCCACCCGCGGACAGGAACACTACGAGCAGTACTTC. This encodes CATRGQEHYEQYF. The V gene is TRBV15, the J gene TRBJ2-7, with 7 bases that match TRBD1. CDR1 is LNHNV and CDR2 is YYDKDF in the germline V gene (reference sequence). The CDR3 sequence is 13 residues long. The V gene end was trimmed by 8 bases and the J gene end by 3 bases; junction bases not matched to a gene: 7.

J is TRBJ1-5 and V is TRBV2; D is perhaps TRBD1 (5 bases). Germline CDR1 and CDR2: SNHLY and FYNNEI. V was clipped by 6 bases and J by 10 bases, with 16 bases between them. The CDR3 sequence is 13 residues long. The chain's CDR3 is CASSPRGLLPQHF. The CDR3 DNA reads TGTGCCAGCAGCCCGAGGGGACTATTACCCCAGCATTTT.

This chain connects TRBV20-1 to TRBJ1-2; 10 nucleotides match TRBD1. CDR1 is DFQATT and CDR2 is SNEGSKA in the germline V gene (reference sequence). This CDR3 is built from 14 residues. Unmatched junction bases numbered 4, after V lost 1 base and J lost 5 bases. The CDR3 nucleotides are TGCAGTGCTAGAGGGACAGGGGGATTTTATGGCTACACCTTC. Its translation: CSARGTGGFYGYTF.

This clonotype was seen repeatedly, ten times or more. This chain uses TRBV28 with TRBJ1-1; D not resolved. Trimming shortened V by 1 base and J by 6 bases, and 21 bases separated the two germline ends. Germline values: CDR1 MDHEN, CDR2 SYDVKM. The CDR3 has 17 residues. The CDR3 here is CASSLYRKRRLRSEAFF. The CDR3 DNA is TGTGCCAGCAGTTTATACCGGAAAAGGCGCTTACGGTCTGAAGCTTTCTTT.

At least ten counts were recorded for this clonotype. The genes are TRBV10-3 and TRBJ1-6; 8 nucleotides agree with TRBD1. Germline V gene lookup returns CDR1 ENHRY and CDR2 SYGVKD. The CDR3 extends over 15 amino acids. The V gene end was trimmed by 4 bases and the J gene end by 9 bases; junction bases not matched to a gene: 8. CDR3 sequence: CAISVTPGGFSPLHF. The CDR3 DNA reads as TGTGCCATCAGTGTTACTCCAGGGGGCTTTTCACCCCTCCACTTT.

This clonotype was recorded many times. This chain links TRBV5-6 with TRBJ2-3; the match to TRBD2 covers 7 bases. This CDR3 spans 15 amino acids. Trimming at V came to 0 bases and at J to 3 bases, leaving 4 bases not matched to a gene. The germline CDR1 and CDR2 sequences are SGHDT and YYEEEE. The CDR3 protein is CASSLGAGRTDTQYF. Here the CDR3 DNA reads TGTGCCAGCAGCTTGGGAGCGGGGCGGACAGATACGCAGTATTTT. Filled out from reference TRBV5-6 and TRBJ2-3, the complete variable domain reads DAGVTQSPTHLIKTRGQQVTLRCSPKSGHDTVSWYQQALGQGPQFIFQYYEEEERQRGNFPDRFSGHQFPNYSSELNVNALLLGDSALYLCASSLGAGRTDTQYFGPGTRLTVL.

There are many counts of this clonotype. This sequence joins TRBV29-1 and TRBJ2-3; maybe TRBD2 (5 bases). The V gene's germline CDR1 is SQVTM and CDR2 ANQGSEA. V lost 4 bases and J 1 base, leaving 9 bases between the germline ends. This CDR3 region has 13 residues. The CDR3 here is CSVGLAGTDTQYF. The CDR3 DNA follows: TGCAGCGTTGGTCTAGCTGGCACAGATACGCAGTATTTT.

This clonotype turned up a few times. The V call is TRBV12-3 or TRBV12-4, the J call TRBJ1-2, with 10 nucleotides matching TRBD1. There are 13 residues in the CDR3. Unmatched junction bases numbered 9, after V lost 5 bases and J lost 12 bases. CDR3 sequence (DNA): TGTGCCAGCAGTCTCCGGGACAGGGGAAGGAACACCTTC. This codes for CASSLRDRGRNTF.

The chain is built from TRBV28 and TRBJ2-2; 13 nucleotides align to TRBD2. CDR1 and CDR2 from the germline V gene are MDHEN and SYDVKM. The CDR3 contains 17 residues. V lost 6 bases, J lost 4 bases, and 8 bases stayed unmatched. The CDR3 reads CASRGTSGVRGTGELFF. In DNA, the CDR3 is TGTGCCAGCAGGGGGACTAGCGGGGTGCGAGGCACCGGGGAGCTGTTTTTT.

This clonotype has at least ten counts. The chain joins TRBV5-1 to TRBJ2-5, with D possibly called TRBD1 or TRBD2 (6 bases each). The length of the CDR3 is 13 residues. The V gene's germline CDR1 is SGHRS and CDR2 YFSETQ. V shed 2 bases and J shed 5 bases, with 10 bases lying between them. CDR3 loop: CASSFRGLETQYF. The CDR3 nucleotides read TGCGCCAGCAGCTTTCGGGGGCTGGAGACCCAGTACTTC.